This entry lists 17 T cell receptor beta chains sequenced from one sample in a study of regulatory T cells in long-lasting Graves disease. Construction of TCR beta libraries relied on iRepertoire HTBI primers and on Arm-PCR targeting CDR3 regions. TCRdb re-called the multiplex PCR reads with MiXCR, one entry per CDR3 protein. The sample has some 500,000 distinct CDR3 sequences; roughly 13% are singletons. The sample's time point: newly diagnosed GD, antithyroid drugs for less than 3 months. RNA extracted from PBMCs served as the sequencing template. These data were also reused for a study on T cells in Graves' hyperthyroidism and ophthalmopathy.

Sample: peripheral blood mononuclear cells (PBMCs), taken at new diagnosis, from a patient treated with antithyroid drugs. The receptors stem from a man aged 25-40 years with Graves disease.

This clonotype showed up many times. This chain links TRBV12-3 or TRBV12-4 with TRBJ1-1, with a possible D match to TRBD1 (6 bases). The CDR3 is 15 residues long. Trimming took 5 bases from V and 5 from J, leaving 18 bases between them. CDR3 residues: CASSALGALGTEAFF. CDR3 nucleotides: TGTGCCAGCAGTGCACTGGGGGCGCTGGGAACTGAAGCTTTCTTT.

This clonotype was found a few times. The chain has TRBV9 and TRBJ2-1; TRBD2 aligns across 10 bases. This CDR3 spans 16 amino acids. Trimming cost V 0 bases and J 3 bases; bases outside gene matches: 3. CDR1 is SGDLS and CDR2 is YYNGEE in the germline V gene. As DNA, the CDR3 is TGTGCCAGCAGCGTAGGGGTAGCGGGAGGCTACAATGAGCAGTTCTTC. Protein: CASSVGVAGGYNEQFF.

This clonotype has more than one count but fewer than ten. The rearrangement uses TRBV7-2 and TRBJ2-7; 7 positions agree with TRBD2. Trimming removed 4 bases from V and 6 bases from J; junction bases left unmatched: 9. The germline V gene encodes CDR1 SGHTA and CDR2 FQGNSA. The CDR3 spans 14 residues. The CDR3 loop is CASSSAGVRGEQYF. CDR3 in DNA: TGTGCCAGCAGCTCTGCGGGGGTTCGGGGCGAGCAGTACTTC.

There are a few counts of this clonotype. V gene TRBV10-3 combines with J gene TRBJ2-2, with 9 bases matching TRBD1. Germline V gives CDR1 ENHRY, CDR2 SYGVKD. The CDR3 extends over 14 amino acids. The V gene end was trimmed by 2 bases and the J gene end by 6 bases; junction bases not matched to a gene: 1. The CDR3 DNA reads as TGTGCCATCAGTGAGCGGACAGGGGCCGGGGAGCTGTTTTTT. This codes for CAISERTGAGELFF.

This clonotype was seen at least ten times. The chain combines TRBV5-1 with TRBJ2-7; 7 nucleotides line up with TRBD2. The CDR3 consists of 14 residues. The V gene's germline CDR1 is SGHRS and CDR2 YFSETQ. Losses at the gene ends were 7 bases for V and 7 bases for J; bases not matched to a gene: 14. For the CDR3, the DNA is TGCGCCAGCCGTCGACTAGCCGGTTCGGGGGAGCAGTACTTC. Translated: CASRRLAGSGEQYF.

There are a few counts of this clonotype. V gene TRBV29-1 combines with J gene TRBJ1-2; perhaps TRBD1 as D (5 bases). Trimming left V 6 bases short and J 2 bases short, with 10 bases between. From germline, CDR1 is SQVTM and CDR2 ANQGSEA. CDR3 length equals 12 residues. The CDR3 DNA reads TGCAGCGTGGCAGACAGCAACTATGGCTACACCTTC. Protein: CSVADSNYGYTF.

This clonotype has more than one count but fewer than ten. This chain joins TRBV19 and TRBJ2-1; D unresolved. Germline assignment: CDR1 LNHDA and CDR2 SQIVND (reference sequence). Trimming shortened V by 5 bases and J by 0 bases, and 14 bases separated the two germline ends. The CDR3 is 16 residues long. The CDR3 reads CASSQAPKSSYNEQFF. As DNA, the CDR3 is TGTGCCAGTAGTCAAGCGCCTAAGAGCTCCTACAATGAGCAGTTCTTC.

The gene calls are TRBV6-2 or TRBV6-3 and TRBJ1-6; perhaps TRBD1 as D (6 bases). V was trimmed by 7 bases and J by 6 bases, leaving 10 bases between them. CDR1 and CDR2 from the germline V gene are MNHEY and SVGEGT. The CDR3 has 13 amino acids. The CDR3 DNA follows: TGTGCCAGCAACGGACAGTTTAATTCACCCCTCCACTTT. Amino acid sequence: CASNGQFNSPLHF.

Comments on this clonotype: One base away lies a much larger clone, so this may be a sequencing read error. The chain recombines TRBV3-1 with TRBJ2-1, with D maybe TRBD1 (5 bases). Trimming shortened V by 0 bases and J by 2 bases, and 8 bases separated the two germline ends. The CDR3 has 15 amino acids. Germline loops: CDR1 LGHDT, CDR2 YNNKEL (reference sequence). CDR3 bases: TGTGCCAGCAGCCAAGACAGGGCCCCCTACAATGAGCAGTTCTTC. Protein product: CASSQDRAPYNEQFF.

In this sample, this clonotype turned up many times. The V call is TRBV7-8, the J call TRBJ2-5; D gene ambiguous. The CDR3 has 11 residues. Trimming took 8 bases from V and 5 from J, leaving 9 bases between them. Looked up from germline, CDR1 is SGHVS and CDR2 is FQNEAQ. CDR3 nucleotides: TGTGCCAGCGCACTACATGAGACCCAGTACTTC. This translates into CASALHETQYF.

The gene calls are TRBV18 and TRBJ1-3; 7 bases align to TRBD1. This CDR3 spans 15 amino acids. V dropped 3 bases and J dropped 2; count of bases not matched to a gene: 4. Per the germline V gene, CDR1 is KGHSH and CDR2 is LQKENI. Written as DNA, the CDR3 is TGTGCCAGCTCACCGGAGGGGGCTGCTGGAAACACCATATATTTT. It is translated as CASSPEGAAGNTIYF.

This clonotype was found many times. V gene TRBV25-1 combines with J gene TRBJ1-2; D gene uncertain. The germline gives CDR1 MGHDK, CDR2 SYGVNS. Trimming stripped 3 bases from V and 7 bases from J, with 3 bases between. The CDR3 has 10 amino acids. The CDR3 loop is CASSEVGYTF. The DNA of the CDR3 is TGTGCCAGCAGTGAGGTTGGCTACACCTTC.

This clonotype appeared many times. An end of the junction does not agree with germline; a read error may underlie this. V and J are TRBV30 and TRBJ1-1; possible D gene TRBD1, 5 bases. Germline CDR1 and CDR2: GTSNPN and SVGIG (reference sequence). The CDR3 covers 12 residues. The CDR3 DNA reads TGTGCCTGGACCTGGGGGAACACTAAAGCTTTCTTT. Encoded protein: CAWTWGNTKAFF. Using reference TRBV30 and TRBJ1-1 for the parts outside the CDR3, the full variable domain is SQTIHQWPATLVQPVGSPLSLECTVEGTSNPNLYWYRQAAGRGLQLLFYSVGIGQISSEVPQNLSASRPQDRQFILSSKKLLLSDSGFYLCAWTWGNTKAFFGQGTRLTVV.

The V and J genes are TRBV2 and TRBJ2-1; 16 bases match TRBD2. CDR1 and CDR2 from the germline V gene are SNHLY and FYNNEI. The V and J ends lost 1 base and 8 bases, in that order; junction bases with no gene match: 8. This CDR3 region has 18 residues. CDR3 coding DNA: TGTGCCAGCAGTGAAGGAGTGGGACTAGCGGGAGGGCCCCATGAGCAGTTCTTC. Translation: CASSEGVGLAGGPHEQFF.

This clonotype was found many times. The chain has TRBV30 and TRBJ1-1, with a weak D call TRBD1 (5 bases). V lost 0 bases and J lost 11, with 13 bases in between. The CDR3 runs 12 residues. CDR1 is GTSNPN, CDR2 SVGIG, per germline (reference sequence). In DNA form, the CDR3 reads TGTGCCTGGAGTGTGGGGGGACCGGGGGCTTTCTTT. Protein product: CAWSVGGPGAFF.

This chain links TRBV3-1 with TRBJ2-1; perhaps TRBD2 as D (5 bases). V shed 2 bases and J shed 11 bases, with 13 bases lying between them. Germline lookup yields CDR1 LGHDT and CDR2 YNNKEL (reference sequence). CDR3 size: 13 residues. The CDR3 protein is CASSQLAPGKQFF. CDR3 nucleotides: TGTGCCAGCAGCCAACTAGCTCCTGGTAAGCAGTTCTTC.

The chain couples TRBV18 to TRBJ1-2; possible D gene TRBD1, 5 bases. Looked up from germline, CDR1 is KGHSH and CDR2 is LQKENI. The CDR3 is made up of 17 amino acids. With 3 bases removed from V and 0 bases from J, the gap between germline ends came to 17 bases. The CDR3 spells CASSPRGRAEANYGYTF. As DNA, the CDR3 is TGTGCCAGCTCACCCCGAGGCAGGGCGGAAGCTAACTATGGCTACACCTTC.